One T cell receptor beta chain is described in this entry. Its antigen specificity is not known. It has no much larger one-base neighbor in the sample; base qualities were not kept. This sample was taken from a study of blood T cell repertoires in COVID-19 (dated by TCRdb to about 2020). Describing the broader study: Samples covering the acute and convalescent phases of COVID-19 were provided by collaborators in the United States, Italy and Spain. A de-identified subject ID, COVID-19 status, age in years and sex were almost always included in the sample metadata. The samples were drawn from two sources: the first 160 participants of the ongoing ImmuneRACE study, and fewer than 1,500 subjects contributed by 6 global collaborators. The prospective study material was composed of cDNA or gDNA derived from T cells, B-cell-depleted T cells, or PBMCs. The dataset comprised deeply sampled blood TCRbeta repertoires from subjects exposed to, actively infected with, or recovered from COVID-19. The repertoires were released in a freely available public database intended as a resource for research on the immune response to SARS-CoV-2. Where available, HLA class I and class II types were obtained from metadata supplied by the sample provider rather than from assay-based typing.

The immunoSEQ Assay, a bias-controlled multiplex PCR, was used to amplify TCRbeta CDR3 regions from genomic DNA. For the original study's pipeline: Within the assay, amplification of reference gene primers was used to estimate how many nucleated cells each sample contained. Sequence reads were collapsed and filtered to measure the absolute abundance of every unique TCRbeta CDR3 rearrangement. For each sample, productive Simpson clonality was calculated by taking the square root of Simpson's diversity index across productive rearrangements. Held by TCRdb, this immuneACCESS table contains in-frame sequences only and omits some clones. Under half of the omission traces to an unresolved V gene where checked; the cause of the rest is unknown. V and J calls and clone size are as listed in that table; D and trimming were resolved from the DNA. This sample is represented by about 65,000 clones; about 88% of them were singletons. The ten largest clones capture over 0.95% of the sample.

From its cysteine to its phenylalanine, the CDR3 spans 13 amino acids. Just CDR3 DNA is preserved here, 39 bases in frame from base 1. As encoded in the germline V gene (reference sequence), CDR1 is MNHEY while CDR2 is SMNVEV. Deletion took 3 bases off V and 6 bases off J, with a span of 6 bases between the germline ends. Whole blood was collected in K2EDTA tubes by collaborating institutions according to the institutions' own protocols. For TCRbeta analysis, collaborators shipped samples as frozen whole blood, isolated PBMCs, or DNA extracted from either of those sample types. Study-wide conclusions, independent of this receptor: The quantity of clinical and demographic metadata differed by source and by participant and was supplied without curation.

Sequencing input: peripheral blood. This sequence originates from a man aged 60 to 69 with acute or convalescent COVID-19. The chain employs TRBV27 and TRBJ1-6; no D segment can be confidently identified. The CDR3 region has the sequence CASSFPGNSPLHF. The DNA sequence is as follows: TGTGCCAGCAGTTTCCCCGGTAATTCACCCCTCCACTTT.